Listed here is a single T cell receptor beta chain. Its antigen is not identified. It was genomic DNA that served as the template for profiling TCR beta VDJ and CDR3. From the reads, TCRdb called clonotypes with MiXCR, one entry per CDR3 protein. The data contain approximately 81,000 distinct CDR3 sequences, approximately 46% of them singletons. This entry belongs to a study of CD8+CD57+ T cells in acquired aplastic anemia. Findings of the study overall: The number of CD8+ CDR3 sequences shared by patients and controls was 25 to 35.

The CDR3 is made up of 12 amino acids. V was trimmed by 7 bases and J by 2 bases, leaving 7 bases between them. This receptor was obtained from a human donor in good health, serving as a control. The sample comprised sorted CD4+, CD8+, or CD8+CD57+ T cells (not recorded which) from PBMCs. This chain uses TRBV12-3 or TRBV12-4 with TRBJ2-3, with D uncertain. Written as DNA, the CDR3 is TGTGCCAGCACATCCACCACAGATACGCAGTATTTT. This encodes CASTSTTDTQYF.